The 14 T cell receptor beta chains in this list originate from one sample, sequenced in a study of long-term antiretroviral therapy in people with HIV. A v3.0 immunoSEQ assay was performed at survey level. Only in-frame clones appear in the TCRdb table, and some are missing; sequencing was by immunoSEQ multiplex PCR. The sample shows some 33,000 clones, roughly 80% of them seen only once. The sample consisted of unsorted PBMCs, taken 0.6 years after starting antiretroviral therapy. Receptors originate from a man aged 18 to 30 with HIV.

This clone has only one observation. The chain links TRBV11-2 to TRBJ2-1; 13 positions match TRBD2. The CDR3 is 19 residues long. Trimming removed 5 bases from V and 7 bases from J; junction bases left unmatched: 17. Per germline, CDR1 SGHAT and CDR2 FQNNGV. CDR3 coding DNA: TGTGCCAGCAGCCCTCTCGCCGGAACTAGCGGGAGGGCCTTGAATGAGCAGTTCTTC. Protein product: CASSPLAGTSGRALNEQFF.

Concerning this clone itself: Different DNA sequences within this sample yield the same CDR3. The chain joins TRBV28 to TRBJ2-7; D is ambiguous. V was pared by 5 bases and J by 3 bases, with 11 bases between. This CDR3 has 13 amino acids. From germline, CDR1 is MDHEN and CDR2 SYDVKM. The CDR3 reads CASSIGQSYEQYF. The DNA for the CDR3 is TGTGCCAGCAGTATCGGGCAGAGCTACGAGCAGTACTTC.

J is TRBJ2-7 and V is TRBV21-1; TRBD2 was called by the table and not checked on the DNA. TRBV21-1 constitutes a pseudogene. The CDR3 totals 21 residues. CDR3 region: CASSKVRWAVVGSGRTYEQYF. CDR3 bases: TGTGCCAGCAGCAAAGTCCGTTGGGCCGTGGTTGGTAGCGGGAGAACCTACGAGCAGTACTTC.

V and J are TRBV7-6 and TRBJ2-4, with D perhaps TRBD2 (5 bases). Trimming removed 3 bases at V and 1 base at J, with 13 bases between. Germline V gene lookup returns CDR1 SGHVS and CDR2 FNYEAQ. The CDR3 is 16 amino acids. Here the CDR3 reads CASSLRAPGAKNIQYF. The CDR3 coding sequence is TGTGCCAGCAGCTTGAGAGCCCCGGGGGCCAAAAACATTCAGTACTTC.

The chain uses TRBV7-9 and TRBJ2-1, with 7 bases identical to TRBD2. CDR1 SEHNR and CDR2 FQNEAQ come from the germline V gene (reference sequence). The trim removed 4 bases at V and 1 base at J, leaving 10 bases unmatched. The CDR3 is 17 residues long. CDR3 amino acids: CASSSLSGTNSYNEQFF. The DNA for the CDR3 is TGTGCCAGCAGCTCACTTTCCGGGACTAATTCCTACAATGAGCAGTTCTTC.

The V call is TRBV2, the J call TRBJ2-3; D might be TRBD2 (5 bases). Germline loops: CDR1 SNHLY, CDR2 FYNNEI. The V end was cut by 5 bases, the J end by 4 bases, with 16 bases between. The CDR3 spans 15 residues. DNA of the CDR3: TGTGCCAGCAGTCCGACCGGGCTAGCCGCAGATACGCAGTATTTT. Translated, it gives CASSPTGLAADTQYF.

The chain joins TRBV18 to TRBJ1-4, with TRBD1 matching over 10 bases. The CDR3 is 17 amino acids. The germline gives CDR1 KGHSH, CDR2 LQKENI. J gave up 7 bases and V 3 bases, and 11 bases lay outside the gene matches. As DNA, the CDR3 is TGTGCCAGCTCACCGAGCTGGGACAGGGGATTAATTGAAAAACTGTTTTTT. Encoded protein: CASSPSWDRGLIEKLFF. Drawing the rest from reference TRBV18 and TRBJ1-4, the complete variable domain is NAGVMQNPRHLVRRRGQEARLRCSPMKGHSHVYWYRQLPEEGLKFMVYLQKENIIDESGMPKERFSAEFPKEGPSILRIQQVVRGDSAAYFCASSPSWDRGLIEKLFFGSGTQLSVL.

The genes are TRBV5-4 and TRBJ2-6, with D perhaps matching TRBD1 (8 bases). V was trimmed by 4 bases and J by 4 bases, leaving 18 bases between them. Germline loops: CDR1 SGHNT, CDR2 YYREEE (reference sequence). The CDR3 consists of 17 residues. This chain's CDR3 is CASSPWTGTMGANVLTF. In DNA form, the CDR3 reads TGTGCCAGCAGCCCCTGGACAGGGACTATGGGGGCCAACGTCCTGACTTTC.

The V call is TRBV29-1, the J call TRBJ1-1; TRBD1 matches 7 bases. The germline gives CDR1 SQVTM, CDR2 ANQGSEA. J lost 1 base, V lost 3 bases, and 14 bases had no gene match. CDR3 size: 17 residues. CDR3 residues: CSVEDVQGEGWNTEAFF. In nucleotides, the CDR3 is TGCAGCGTTGAGGACGTTCAGGGGGAGGGTTGGAACACTGAAGCTTTCTTT.

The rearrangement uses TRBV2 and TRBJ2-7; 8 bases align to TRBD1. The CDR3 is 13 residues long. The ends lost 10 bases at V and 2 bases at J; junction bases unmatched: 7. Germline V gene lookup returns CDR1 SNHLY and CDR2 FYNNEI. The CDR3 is CATLHRGTYEQYF. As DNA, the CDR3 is TGTGCCACCCTCCACAGGGGGACCTACGAGCAGTACTTC.

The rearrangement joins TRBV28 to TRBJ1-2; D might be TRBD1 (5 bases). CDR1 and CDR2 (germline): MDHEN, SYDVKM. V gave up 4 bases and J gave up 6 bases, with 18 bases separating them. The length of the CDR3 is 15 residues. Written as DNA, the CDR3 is TGTGCCAGCAGTTCACCGGGACTATCCTCCAATGGCTACACCTTC. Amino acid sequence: CASSSPGLSSNGYTF.

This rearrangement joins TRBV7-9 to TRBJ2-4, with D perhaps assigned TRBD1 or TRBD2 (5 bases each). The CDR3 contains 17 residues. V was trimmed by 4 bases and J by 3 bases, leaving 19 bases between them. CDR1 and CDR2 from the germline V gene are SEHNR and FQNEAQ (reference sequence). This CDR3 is CASSSTGRTRDKNIQYF. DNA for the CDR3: TGTGCCAGCAGCTCCACGGGGCGGACAAGGGACAAAAACATTCAGTACTTC.

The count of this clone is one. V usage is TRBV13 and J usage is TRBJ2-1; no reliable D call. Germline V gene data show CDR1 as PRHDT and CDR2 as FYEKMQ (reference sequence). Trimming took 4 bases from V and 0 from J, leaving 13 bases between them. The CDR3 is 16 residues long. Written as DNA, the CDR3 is TGTGCCAGCAGCTCCCTTGGGTGGGGCTCCTACAATGAGCAGTTCTTC. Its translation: CASSSLGWGSYNEQFF.

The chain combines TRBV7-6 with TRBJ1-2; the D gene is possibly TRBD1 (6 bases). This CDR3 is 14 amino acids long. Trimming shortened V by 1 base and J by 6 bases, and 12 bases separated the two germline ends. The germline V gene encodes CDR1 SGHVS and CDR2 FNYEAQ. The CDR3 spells CASSLVPRGNGYTF. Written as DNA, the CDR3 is TGTGCCAGCAGCTTAGTCCCCAGGGGAAATGGCTACACCTTC.